This TCR beta chain was obtained from a study of shared clonotypes between healthy human individuals. Clones were sequenced by immunoSEQ multiplex PCR, and TCRdb holds only the in-frame ones, with some missing. This table holds around 510,000 clones, 95% to 96% found once. The trim removed 6 bases at V and 8 bases at J, leaving 6 bases unmatched. Germline loops: CDR1 KGHSH, CDR2 LQKENI. There are 12 residues in the CDR3. The count of this clone is one. V usage is TRBV18 and J usage is TRBJ1-2, with 7 bases identical to TRBD1. The sequenced sample consisted of naive CD4+ T cells sorted from blood. Indicated subset: CD45RA+ positively selected. This TCR came from a woman in her thirties in good health. CDR3 protein: CASSTGVWGYTF. Here the CDR3 DNA reads TGTGCCAGCTCTACAGGGGTGTGGGGCTACACCTTC. Complete variable domain (other parts from reference TRBV18 and TRBJ1-2): NAGVMQNPRHLVRRRGQEARLRCSPMKGHSHVYWYRQLPEEGLKFMVYLQKENIIDESGMPKERFSAEFPKEGPSILRIQQVVRGDSAAYFCASSTGVWGYTFGSGTRLTVV.